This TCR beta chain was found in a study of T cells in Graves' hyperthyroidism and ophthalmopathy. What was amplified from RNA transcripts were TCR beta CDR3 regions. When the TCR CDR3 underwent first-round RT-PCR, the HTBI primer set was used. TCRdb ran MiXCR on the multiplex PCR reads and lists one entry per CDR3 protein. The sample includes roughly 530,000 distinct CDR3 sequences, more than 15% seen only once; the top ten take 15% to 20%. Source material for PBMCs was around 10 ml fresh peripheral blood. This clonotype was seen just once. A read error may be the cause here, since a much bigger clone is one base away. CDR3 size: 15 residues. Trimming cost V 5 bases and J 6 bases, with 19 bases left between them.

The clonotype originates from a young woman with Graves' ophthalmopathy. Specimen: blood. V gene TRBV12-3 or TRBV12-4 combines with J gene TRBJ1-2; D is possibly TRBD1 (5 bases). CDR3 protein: CASSPSRVLTDGYTF. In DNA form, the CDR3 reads TGTGCCAGCAGTCCTAGCAGGGTTCTTACGGATGGCTACACCTTC.